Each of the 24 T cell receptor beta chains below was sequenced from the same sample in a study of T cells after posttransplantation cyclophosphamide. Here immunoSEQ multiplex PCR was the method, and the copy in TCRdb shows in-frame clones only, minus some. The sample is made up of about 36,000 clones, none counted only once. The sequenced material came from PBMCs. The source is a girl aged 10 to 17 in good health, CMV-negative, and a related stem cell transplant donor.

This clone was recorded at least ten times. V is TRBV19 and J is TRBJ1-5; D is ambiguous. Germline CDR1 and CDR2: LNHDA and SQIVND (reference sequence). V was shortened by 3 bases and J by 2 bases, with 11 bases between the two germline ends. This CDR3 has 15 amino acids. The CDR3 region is CASSMEVKGNQPQHF. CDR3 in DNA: TGTGCCAGTAGTATGGAGGTGAAGGGCAATCAGCCCCAGCATTTT. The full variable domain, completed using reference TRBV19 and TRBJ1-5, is DGGITQSPKYLFRKEGQNVTLSCEQNLNHDAMYWYRQDPGQGLRLIYYSQIVNDFQKGDIAEGYSVSREKKESFPLTVTSAQKNPTAFYLCASSMEVKGNQPQHFGDGTRLSIL.

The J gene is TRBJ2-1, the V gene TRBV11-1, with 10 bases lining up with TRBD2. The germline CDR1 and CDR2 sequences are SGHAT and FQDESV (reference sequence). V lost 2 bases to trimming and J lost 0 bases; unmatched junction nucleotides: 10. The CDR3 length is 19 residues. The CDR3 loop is CASSLTGPLAGPSYNEQFF. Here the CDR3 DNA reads TGTGCCAGCAGCTTAACAGGCCCACTAGCGGGACCCTCCTACAATGAGCAGTTCTTC. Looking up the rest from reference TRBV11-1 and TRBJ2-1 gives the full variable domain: EAEVAQSPRYKITEKSQAVAFWCDPISGHATLYWYRQILGQGPELLVQFQDESVVDDSQLPKDRFSAERLKGVDSTLKIQPAELGDSAMYLCASSLTGPLAGPSYNEQFFGPGTRLTVL.

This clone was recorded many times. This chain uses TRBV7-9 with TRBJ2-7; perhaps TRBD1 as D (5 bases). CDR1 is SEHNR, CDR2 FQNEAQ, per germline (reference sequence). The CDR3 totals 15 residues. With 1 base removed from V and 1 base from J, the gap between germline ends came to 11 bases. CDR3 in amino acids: CASSLVGQGSYEQYF. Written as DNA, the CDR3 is TGTGCCAGCAGCTTAGTTGGCCAGGGTTCCTACGAGCAGTACTTC.

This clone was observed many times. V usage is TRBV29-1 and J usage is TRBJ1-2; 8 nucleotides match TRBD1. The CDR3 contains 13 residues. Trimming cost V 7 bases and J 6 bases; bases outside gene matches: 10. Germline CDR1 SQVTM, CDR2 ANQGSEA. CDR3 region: CSAEKETGDGYTF. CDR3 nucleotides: TGCAGCGCCGAAAAAGAGACAGGGGATGGCTACACCTTC.

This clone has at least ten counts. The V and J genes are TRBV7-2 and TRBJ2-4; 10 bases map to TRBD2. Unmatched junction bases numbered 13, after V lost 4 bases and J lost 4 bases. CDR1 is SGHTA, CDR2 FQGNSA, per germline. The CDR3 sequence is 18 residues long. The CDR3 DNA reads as TGTGCCAGCAGCTCCTACCCGGGTAGCGGGAGGAGTAAAAACATTCAGTACTTC. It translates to CASSSYPGSGRSKNIQYF.

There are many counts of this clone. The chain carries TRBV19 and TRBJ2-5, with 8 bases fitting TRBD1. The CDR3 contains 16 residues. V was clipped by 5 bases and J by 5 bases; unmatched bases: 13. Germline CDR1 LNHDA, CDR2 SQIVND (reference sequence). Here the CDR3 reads CASSFTGTGALETQYF. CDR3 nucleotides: TGTGCCAGTAGTTTTACCGGGACAGGCGCCCTGGAGACCCAGTACTTC.

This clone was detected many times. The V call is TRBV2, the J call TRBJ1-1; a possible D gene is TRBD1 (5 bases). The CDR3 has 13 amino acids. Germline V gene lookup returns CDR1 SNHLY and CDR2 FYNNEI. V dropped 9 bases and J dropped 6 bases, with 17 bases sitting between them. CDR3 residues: CASSGRGGPEAFF. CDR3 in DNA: TGTGCCAGTTCCGGGAGGGGAGGACCTGAAGCTTTCTTT.

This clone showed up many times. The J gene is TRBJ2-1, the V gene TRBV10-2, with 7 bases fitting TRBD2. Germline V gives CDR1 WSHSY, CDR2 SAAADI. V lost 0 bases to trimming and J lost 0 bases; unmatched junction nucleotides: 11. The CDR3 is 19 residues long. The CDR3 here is CASSESALRGGPSYNEQFF. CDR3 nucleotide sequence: TGCGCCAGCAGTGAGTCGGCGCTTCGCGGGGGACCCTCCTACAATGAGCAGTTCTTC.

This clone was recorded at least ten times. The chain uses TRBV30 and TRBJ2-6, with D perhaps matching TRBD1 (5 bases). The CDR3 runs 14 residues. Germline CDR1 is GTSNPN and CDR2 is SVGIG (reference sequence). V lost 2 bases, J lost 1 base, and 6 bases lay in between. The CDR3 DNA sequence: TGTGCCTGGAGTAGGGGTTCTGGGGCCAACGTCCTGACTTTC. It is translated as CAWSRGSGANVLTF. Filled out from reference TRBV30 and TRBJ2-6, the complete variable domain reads SQTIHQWPATLVQPVGSPLSLECTVEGTSNPNLYWYRQAAGRGLQLLFYSVGIGQISSEVPQNLSASRPQDRQFILSSKKLLLSDSGFYLCAWSRGSGANVLTFGAGSRLTVL.

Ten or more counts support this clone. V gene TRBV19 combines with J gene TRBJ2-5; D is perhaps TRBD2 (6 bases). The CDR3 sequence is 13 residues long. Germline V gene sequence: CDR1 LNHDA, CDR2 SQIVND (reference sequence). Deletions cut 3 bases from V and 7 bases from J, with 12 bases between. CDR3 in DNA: TGTGCCAGTAGTATTGGACTATTTTCGACCCAGTACTTC. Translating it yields CASSIGLFSTQYF.

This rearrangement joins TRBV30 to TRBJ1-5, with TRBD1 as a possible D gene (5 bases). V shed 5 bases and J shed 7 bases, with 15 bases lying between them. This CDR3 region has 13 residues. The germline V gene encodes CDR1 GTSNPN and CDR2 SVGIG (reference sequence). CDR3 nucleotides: TGTGCCTGGGCCGGGGCGGGAGGGCAGCCCCAGCATTTT. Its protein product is CAWAGAGGQPQHF.

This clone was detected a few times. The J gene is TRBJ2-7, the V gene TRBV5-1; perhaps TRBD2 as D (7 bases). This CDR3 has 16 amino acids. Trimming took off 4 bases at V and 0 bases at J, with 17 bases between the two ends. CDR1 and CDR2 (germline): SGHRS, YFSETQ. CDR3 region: CASSHGDYRDSYEQYF. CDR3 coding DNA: TGCGCCAGCAGCCACGGGGACTACAGGGACTCCTACGAGCAGTACTTC. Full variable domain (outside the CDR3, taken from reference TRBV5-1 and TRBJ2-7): KAGVTQTPRYLIKTRGQQVTLSCSPISGHRSVSWYQQTPGQGLQFLFEYFSETQRNKGNFPGRFSGRQFSNSRSEMNVSTLELGDSALYLCASSHGDYRDSYEQYFGPGTRLTVT.

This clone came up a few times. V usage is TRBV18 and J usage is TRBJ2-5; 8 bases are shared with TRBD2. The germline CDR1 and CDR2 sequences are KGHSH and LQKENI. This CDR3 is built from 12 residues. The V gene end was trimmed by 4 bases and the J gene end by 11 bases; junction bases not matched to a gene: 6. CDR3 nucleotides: TGTGCCAGCTCACAACTCGGGGGGGAGCAGTACTTC. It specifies CASSQLGGEQYF.

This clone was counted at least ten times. Here the CDR3 DNA reads TGTGCCAGCAGTATCGGGAGAGGACACGTTCCCTTCTATGGCTACACCTTC. Amino acid sequence: CASSIGRGHVPFYGYTF. The chain couples TRBV2 to TRBJ1-2; a possible D gene is TRBD1 (5 bases). Trimming stripped 5 bases from V and 4 bases from J, with 23 bases between. From germline, CDR1 is SNHLY and CDR2 FYNNEI. The CDR3 extends over 17 amino acids.

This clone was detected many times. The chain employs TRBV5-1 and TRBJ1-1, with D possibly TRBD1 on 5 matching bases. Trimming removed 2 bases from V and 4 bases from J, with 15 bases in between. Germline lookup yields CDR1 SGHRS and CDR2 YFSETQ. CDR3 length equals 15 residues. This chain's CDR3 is CASSLSGGGGTEAFF. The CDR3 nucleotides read TGCGCCAGCAGCTTATCTGGGGGAGGTGGCACTGAAGCTTTCTTT.

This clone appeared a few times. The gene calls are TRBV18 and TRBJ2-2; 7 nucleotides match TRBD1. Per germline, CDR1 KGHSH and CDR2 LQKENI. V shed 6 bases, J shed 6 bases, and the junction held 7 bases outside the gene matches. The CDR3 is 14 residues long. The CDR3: CASSEQGSAGELFF. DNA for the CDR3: TGTGCCAGCTCGGAACAGGGGAGTGCCGGGGAGCTGTTTTTT. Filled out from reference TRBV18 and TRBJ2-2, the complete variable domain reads NAGVMQNPRHLVRRRGQEARLRCSPMKGHSHVYWYRQLPEEGLKFMVYLQKENIIDESGMPKERFSAEFPKEGPSILRIQQVVRGDSAAYFCASSEQGSAGELFFGEGSRLTVL.

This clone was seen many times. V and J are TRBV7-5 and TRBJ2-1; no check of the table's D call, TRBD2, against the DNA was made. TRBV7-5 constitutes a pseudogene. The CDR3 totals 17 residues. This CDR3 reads CVRDPGTSGSKAGEQFF. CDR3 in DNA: TGTGTCAGAGACCCCGGGACTAGCGGGAGCAAGGCAGGTGAGCAGTTCTTC.

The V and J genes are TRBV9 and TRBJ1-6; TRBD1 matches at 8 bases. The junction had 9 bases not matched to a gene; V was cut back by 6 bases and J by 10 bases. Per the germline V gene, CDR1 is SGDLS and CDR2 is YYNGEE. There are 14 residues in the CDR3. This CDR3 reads CASNLGQGGSPLHF. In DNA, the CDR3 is TGTGCCAGCAACTTAGGACAGGGAGGCTCACCCCTCCACTTT.

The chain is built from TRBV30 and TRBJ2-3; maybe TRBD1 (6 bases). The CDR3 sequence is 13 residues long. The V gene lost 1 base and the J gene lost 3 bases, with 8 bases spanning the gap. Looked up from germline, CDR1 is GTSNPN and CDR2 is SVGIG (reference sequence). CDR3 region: CAWSGGRTDTQYF. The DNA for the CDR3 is TGTGCCTGGAGTGGGGGGCGGACAGATACGCAGTATTTT.

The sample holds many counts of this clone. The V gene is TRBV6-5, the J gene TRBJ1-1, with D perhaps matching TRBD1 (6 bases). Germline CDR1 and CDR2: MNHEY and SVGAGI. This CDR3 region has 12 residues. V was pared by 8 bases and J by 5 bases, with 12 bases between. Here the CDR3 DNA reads TGTGCCAGCGGAAGAGGGGGAACTGAAGCTTTCTTT. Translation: CASGRGGTEAFF.

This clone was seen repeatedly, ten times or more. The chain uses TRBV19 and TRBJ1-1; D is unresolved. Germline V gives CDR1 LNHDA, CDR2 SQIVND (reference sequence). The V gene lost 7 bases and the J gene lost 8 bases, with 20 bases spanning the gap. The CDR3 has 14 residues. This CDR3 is CASIAAAGPAEAFF. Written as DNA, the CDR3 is TGTGCCAGTATCGCCGCGGCGGGCCCGGCGGAAGCTTTCTTT.

The CDR3 protein is CATSRTVTGIYEQYF. The CDR3 DNA sequence: TGTGCCACCAGCAGAACAGTCACAGGGATCTACGAGCAGTACTTC. The chain has TRBV15 and TRBJ2-7; D is possibly TRBD1 (6 bases). V was cut by 2 bases and J by 3 bases, with 14 bases left in between. Germline assignment: CDR1 LNHNV and CDR2 YYDKDF (reference sequence). The CDR3 consists of 15 residues.

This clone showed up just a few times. The DNA of the CDR3 is TGTGCCAGCAGTTATTCAATACTACAGGGGCCTCTGAACACTGAAGCTTTCTTT. Encoded protein: CASSYSILQGPLNTEAFF. J is TRBJ1-1 and V is TRBV6-9, with TRBD1 identical over 7 bases. CDR3 length: 18 amino acids. The germline V gene has CDR1 MNHGY and CDR2 SVAAGI. The V gene end was trimmed by 0 bases and the J gene end by 0 bases; junction bases not matched to a gene: 10.

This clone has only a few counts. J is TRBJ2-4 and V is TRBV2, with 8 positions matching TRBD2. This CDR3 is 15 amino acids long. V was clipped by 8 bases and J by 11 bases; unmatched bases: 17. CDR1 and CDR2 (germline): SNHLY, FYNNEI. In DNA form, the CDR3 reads TGTGCCAGCCGCCCCTGGCGGGAGGTTTCACTGGTTCAGTACTTC. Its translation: CASRPWREVSLVQYF.